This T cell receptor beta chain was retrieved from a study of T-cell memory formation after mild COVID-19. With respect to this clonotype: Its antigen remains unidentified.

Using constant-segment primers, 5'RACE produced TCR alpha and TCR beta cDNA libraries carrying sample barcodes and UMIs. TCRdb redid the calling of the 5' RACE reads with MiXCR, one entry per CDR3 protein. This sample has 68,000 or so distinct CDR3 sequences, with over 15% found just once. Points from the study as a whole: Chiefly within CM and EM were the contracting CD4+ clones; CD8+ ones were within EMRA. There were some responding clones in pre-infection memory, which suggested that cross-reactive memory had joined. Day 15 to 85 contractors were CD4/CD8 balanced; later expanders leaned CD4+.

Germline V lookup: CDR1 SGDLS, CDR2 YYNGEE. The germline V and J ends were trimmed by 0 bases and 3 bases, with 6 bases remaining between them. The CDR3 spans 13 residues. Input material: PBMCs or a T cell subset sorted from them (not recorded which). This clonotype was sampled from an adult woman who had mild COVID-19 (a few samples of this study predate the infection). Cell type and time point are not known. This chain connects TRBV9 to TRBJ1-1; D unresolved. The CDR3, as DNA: TGTGCCAGCAGCGTAGGAGGCGACACTGAAGCTTTCTTT. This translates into CASSVGGDTEAFF. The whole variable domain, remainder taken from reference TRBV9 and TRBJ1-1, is DSGVTQTPKHLITATGQRVTLRCSPRSGDLSVYWYQQSLDQGLQFLIQYYNGEERAKGNILERFSAQQFPDLHSELNLSSLELGDSALYFCASSVGGDTEAFFGQGTRLTVV.